A selection of T cell receptor beta chains follows, all from one sample in a study of blood T cell repertoires in COVID-19. The data were produced by immunoSEQ multiplex PCR, yet TCRdb's version contains in-frame clones alone and is incomplete. The sample consists of about 370,000 clones, 85% to 90% of them appearing once. The specimen sequenced was PBMCs or T cells enriched from blood (not recorded which). Source of these receptors: a man younger than 30 who had recovered from COVID-19. Both conserved end residues are part of each CDR3. D genes are given only for firm matches. Size is stated for part of the rows, as once, few or many counts, or as a class when the clone is expanded.

V gene,D gene,clone size,J gene,CDR3 protein,CDR3 DNA
TRBV12-5,TRBD1,-,TRBJ1-1,CASGLDRGSATEAFF,TGTGCTAGTGGTTTGGACAGGGGCTCTGCCACTGAAGCTTTCTTT
TRBV5-4,-,-,TRBJ2-5,CASSPNAGKETQYF,TGTGCCAGCAGCCCCAACGCAGGGAAAGAGACCCAGTACTTC
TRBV28,-,-,TRBJ2-6,CASTFGPVSGANVLTF,TGTGCCAGCACTTTTGGGCCCGTCTCTGGGGCCAACGTCCTGACTTTC
TRBV7-9,TRBD1,-,TRBJ2-5,CASSPRDSNQETQYF,TGTGCCAGCAGTCCCCGGGACAGCAACCAAGAGACCCAGTACTTC
TRBV4-2,-,-,TRBJ1-6,CASSQGGGDYSPLHF,TGTGCCAGCAGCCAAGGTGGCGGGGACTATTCACCCCTCCACTTT
TRBV27,-,-,TRBJ2-1,CASMEGMKQFF,TGTGCCAGCATGGAGGGAATGAAGCAGTTCTTC
TRBV4-1,TRBD1,-,TRBJ2-7,CASSQLDRGSYEQYF,TGCGCCAGCAGCCAACTGGACAGGGGATCCTACGAGCAGTACTTC
TRBV19,-,once,TRBJ1-3,CASRSVASGNTIYF,TGTGCCAGTAGGTCTGTGGCCTCTGGAAACACCATATATTTT
TRBV11-1,-,-,TRBJ1-1,CASRKTYEAFF,TGTGCCAGCCGGAAGACATATGAAGCTTTCTTT
TRBV7-3,-,-,TRBJ2-3,CASSSPGVTDTQYF,TGTGCCAGCAGCTCCCCGGGAGTCACAGATACGCAGTATTTT
TRBV28,TRBD2,-,TRBJ2-1,CASSFWDYESSYNEQFF,TGTGCCAGCAGTTTTTGGGACTACGAGAGCTCCTACAATGAGCAGTTCTTC